This TCR beta chain comes out of a study of blood T cell repertoires in COVID-19. Study-wide background: The United States, Italy and Spain supplied acute and convalescent COVID-19 samples. T cells, B-cell-depleted T cells, or PBMCs provided the cDNA or gDNA that served as material.

This clone appeared a single time. In the original workflow: Estimates of nucleated cell counts were drawn from the amplification of reference gene primers. TCRdb's copy holds only in-frame clones and misses some; the assay was immunoSEQ multiplex PCR. Clone size and the V and J calls come from that table; the DNA yielded D and trimming. In the table there are roughly 150,000 clones, 75% to 85% of which are singletons. With V trimmed by 3 bases and J by 10 bases, 9 bases remained unmatched. The CDR3 has 14 residues. The V gene's germline CDR1 is GTSNPN and CDR2 SVGIG (reference sequence). The chain joins TRBV30 to TRBJ2-1; 10 bases line up with TRBD2. This receptor was identified in a woman aged 45-59 years with acute or convalescent COVID-19. Sequencing used peripheral blood. CDR3 sequence reads: CAWSPSGGAWEQFF. The CDR3 coding sequence is TGTGCCTGGAGCCCCAGCGGGGGGGCATGGGAGCAGTTCTTC.